This record looks at one TCR beta chain sequence and its context. Germline CDR1 and CDR2: KGHSH and LQKENI. The CDR3 consists of 17 residues. V gave up 3 bases and J gave up 2 bases; unmatched junction bases: 11. The data originate from a study of blood T cell repertoires in COVID-19. Sequencing used immunoSEQ multiplex PCR; TCRdb keeps in-frame clones, though not all of them. The sample shows about 150,000 clones, around 81% of them seen only once. The chain is built from TRBV18 and TRBJ2-7; 9 bases are shared with TRBD1. Sample: peripheral blood. The TCR sequence derives from a woman between 45 and 60 years old with acute or convalescent COVID-19. The CDR3 nucleotides read TGTGCCAGCTCACCCCCGGGACAGGGACCTACAGCCTACGAGCAGTACTTC. Translation gives CASSPPGQGPTAYEQYF.